This T cell receptor (beta chain) is from a study of spatial heterogeneity in lung cancer. General study findings and limits: Resection blood, more than follow-up blood, showed ubiquitous expanded tumor TCRs.

Individually, TCR cDNA molecules were each labelled with a unique molecular identifier. TCRdb analysed the 5' RACE reads with MiXCR anew, one entry per CDR3 protein. Of around 66,000 distinct CDR3 sequences listed, roughly 5.9% are singletons. On this clonotype: Its specificity is unknown.

In germline, CDR1 is SNHLY, CDR2 FYNNEI. The CDR3 has 15 residues. Trimming at V came to 1 base and at J to 8 bases, leaving 6 bases not matched to a gene. Noted time point: sample taken at primary tumor resection. Untreated early-stage non-small cell lung cancer patients, approximately 76 in total, were the donors. From tumor, nontumor lung or frozen PBMC, whole RNA was taken unsorted for sequencing. V gene TRBV2 combines with J gene TRBJ2-1; 9 nucleotides line up with TRBD2. This TCR derives from a female donor with early-stage non-small cell lung cancer. The sample here was PBMCs, taken at surgery. CDR3 coding DNA: TGTGCCAGCAGTGAAGGGGCGGGAGGGCAGGATGAGCAGTTCTTC. Amino acid sequence: CASSEGAGGQDEQFF.